These 7 T cell receptor beta chains came from one sample sequenced in a study of blood T cell repertoires in COVID-19. The assay was immunoSEQ multiplex PCR, and TCRdb's table has in-frame clones only and misses some. The sample lists fewer than 200,000 clones; about 86% were seen once. Sequencing input: peripheral blood. The receptors were gathered from a woman in her 70s with COVID-19, enrolled during active disease.

The rearrangement uses TRBV27 and TRBJ1-5; 7 bases line up with TRBD1. CDR1 and CDR2 from the germline V gene are MNHEY and SMNVEV (reference sequence). V shed 10 bases, J shed 2 bases, and the junction held 8 bases outside the gene matches. There are 14 residues in the CDR3. The CDR3 DNA sequence: TGTGCCACCAAACAGGGGCATGGCAATCAGCCCCAGCATTTT. Protein product: CATKQGHGNQPQHF.

The J gene is TRBJ2-3, the V gene TRBV5-1, with 9 bases fitting TRBD2. The germline V gene encodes CDR1 SGHRS and CDR2 YFSETQ. CDR3 length: 16 residues. The trim removed 7 bases at V and 3 bases at J, leaving 12 bases unmatched. In DNA, the CDR3 is TGCGCCAGCCGCGTTTTGCCTAGCGGGACGACAGATACGCAGTATTTT. This codes for CASRVLPSGTTDTQYF.

J is TRBJ1-4 and V is TRBV9; 8 positions agree with TRBD1. The CDR3 length is 14 residues. The V gene end was trimmed by 4 bases and the J gene end by 7 bases; junction bases not matched to a gene: 6. The germline V gene has CDR1 SGDLS and CDR2 YYNGEE. The CDR3 is CASSSRTGSEKLFF. CDR3 in DNA: TGTGCCAGCAGCTCTCGGACAGGGAGTGAAAAACTGTTTTTT. Combining the CDR3 with reference TRBV9 and TRBJ1-4 gives the whole variable domain DSGVTQTPKHLITATGQRVTLRCSPRSGDLSVYWYQQSLDQGLQFLIQYYNGEERAKGNILERFSAQQFPDLHSELNLSSLELGDSALYFCASSSRTGSEKLFFGSGTQLSVL.

In its sample, this clone was seen a few times. The CDR3 nucleotides read TGTGCCAGCAGTGAAGCGCTTCTAGCGGGATTAAACGAGCAGTACTTC. This sequence encodes CASSEALLAGLNEQYF. The chain carries TRBV2 and TRBJ2-7, with 9 bases matching TRBD2. CDR1 SNHLY and CDR2 FYNNEI come from the germline V gene. CDR3 length: 16 residues. V lost 0 bases and J lost 5; bases outside the gene matches: 8.

This chain joins TRBV12-5 and TRBJ1-1; 7 nucleotides align to TRBD1. The CDR3 is 16 amino acids. Germline lookup yields CDR1 LGHNT and CDR2 FRNRAP. J lost 5 bases, V lost 6 bases, and 15 bases had no gene match. CDR3 coding DNA: TGTGCTAGTGGCCGAGGACAGGCTACCTATGGGACTGAAGCTTTCTTT. This codes for CASGRGQATYGTEAFF.

The rearrangement joins TRBV5-1 to TRBJ1-1; the D gene is possibly TRBD1 (5 bases). Germline CDR1 is SGHRS and CDR2 is YFSETQ. The ends were cut back, 1 base at V and 4 bases at J, with 11 bases in the middle. The CDR3 totals 14 residues. The CDR3, as DNA: TGCGCCAGCAGCTTGAGGGGTGGAATCACTGAAGCTTTCTTT. Protein: CASSLRGGITEAFF.

V is TRBV2 and J is TRBJ1-1; 7 nucleotides align to TRBD1. V was pared by 1 base and J by 4 bases, with 3 bases of the junction left unmatched. The CDR3 consists of 14 residues. Per the germline V gene, CDR1 is SNHLY and CDR2 is FYNNEI. The chain's CDR3 is CASSEGQGGTEAFF. The CDR3 nucleotides are TGTGCCAGCAGTGAAGGGCAGGGGGGCACTGAAGCTTTCTTT.